Below are 3 T cell receptor beta chains sequenced from a single sample in a study of blood T cells in healthy people across ages. Alongside a J-beta primer mix, a sample-barcoded 5' primer served in a second PCR lasting about 6 to 12 cycles. From the 5' RACE reads, TCRdb called clonotypes with MiXCR, one entry per CDR3 protein. The profile covers some 730,000 distinct CDR3 sequences, with about 20% appearing a single time and about 20% taken by the ten largest. Sample: blood. The receptors shown here come from a man between 65 and 85 years old in good health.

The chain links TRBV15 to TRBJ2-7, with a possible D match to TRBD1 (5 bases). There are 14 residues in the CDR3. Trimming shortened V by 4 bases and J by 5 bases, and 15 bases separated the two germline ends. Germline values: CDR1 LNHNV, CDR2 YYDKDF (reference sequence). The CDR3 region is CATSIGQVGDEQYF. CDR3 nucleotide sequence: TGTGCCACCAGCATAGGACAAGTAGGCGACGAGCAGTACTTC.

The chain links TRBV30 to TRBJ1-2, with 9 bases identical to TRBD1. Germline V gene data show CDR1 as GTSNPN and CDR2 as SVGIG (reference sequence). Trimming removed 4 bases from V and 4 bases from J; junction bases left unmatched: 1. CDR3 length: 12 residues. In DNA form, the CDR3 reads TGTGCCTGGACGGGACAGGGCTATGGCTACACCTTC. Amino acids: CAWTGQGYGYTF.

With regard to this clonotype: A read error may produce the germline difference seen at one junction end. The V gene is TRBV7-9, the J gene TRBJ2-7, with no clear D. The CDR3 loop spans 14 amino acids. The V gene's germline CDR1 is SEHNR and CDR2 FQNEAQ (reference sequence). The CDR3 nucleotides are TGTGCCAGCAGCTTTGGCCAGCCTGGTTGGGCGCAGCACTTC. Amino acids: CASSFGQPGWAQHF.